The clone carrying this TCR beta chain was seen at least ten times. The investigators amplified TCR beta CDR3 regions from RNA transcripts. HTBI primers were used for first-round RT-PCR of the TCR CDR3. MiXCR was run by TCRdb on the multiplex PCR reads, yielding one entry per CDR3 protein. This table holds over 200,000 distinct CDR3 sequences, about 14% found once. The sample belongs to a study of T cells in Graves' hyperthyroidism and ophthalmopathy. The junction had 8 bases not matched to a gene; V was cut back by 4 bases and J by 7 bases. This CDR3 spans 14 amino acids. The germline CDR1 and CDR2 sequences are MDHEN and SYDVKM.

The sample consisted of blood. The chain is built from TRBV28 and TRBJ2-7, with TRBD1 matching 9 bases. The sequence was collected from a woman between 40 and 50 years old with Graves' hyperthyroidism that later progressed to Graves' ophthalmopathy. The CDR3 region has the DNA TGTGCCAGCAGTTCGGGGACAGGGTTTCAGGAGCAGTACTTC. This codes for CASSSGTGFQEQYF.